A selection of T cell receptor beta chains follows, all from one sample in a study of neurological immune-mediated disorders. TCRdb re-analysed the 5' RACE reads in MiXCR, keeping a single row per CDR3 protein. The repertoire has roughly 50,000 distinct CDR3 sequences, about 23% of them found once; the top ten carry 20% to 30%. The material sequenced was PBMCs. These receptors were collected from a woman between 70 and 85 years old in good health. The CDR3 runs from the conserved cysteine through the conserved F or W. D genes are given only for firm matches. Clone size, where shown, is once, few, many, or a class for clones that have expanded.

>few|TRBJ1-6|TRBV7-2|-
CASSLNTGQGGSPLHF
TGTGCCAGCAGCTTAAATACTGGCCAGGGTGGATCACCCCTCCACTTT
>many|TRBJ2-7|TRBV7-9|TRBD1
CASSLAGTETYEQYF
TGTGCCAGCAGCTTGGCCGGGACAGAGACCTACGAGCAGTACTTC
>-|TRBJ2-1|TRBV11-2|-
CASSIPRGGLDNEQFF
TGTGCCAGCAGCATCCCCCGCGGGGGCTTGGACAATGAGCAGTTCTTC
>-|TRBJ2-5|TRBV5-6|TRBD2
CASSSPRRGGREETQYF
TGTGCCAGCAGCTCCCCTCGGCGGGGGGGTCGAGAAGAGACCCAGTACTTC
>many|TRBJ1-5|TRBV20-1|TRBD1
CSASPRTGPSLDLPQHF
TGCAGTGCTAGTCCCCGGACAGGGCCCTCCTTGGATCTACCCCAGCATTTT
>many|TRBJ2-1|TRBV12-3/TRBV12-4|TRBD2
CASRLAGGPGNEQFF
TGTGCCAGCAGATTAGCGGGAGGGCCAGGCAATGAGCAGTTCTTC
>-|TRBJ2-3|TRBV2|-
CASSERTDTQYF
TGTGCCAGCAGTGAAAGAACAGATACGCAGTATTTT
>once|TRBJ1-1|TRBV5-1|-
CASSLTQTSAEAFF
TGCGCCAGCAGCTTGACCCAAACGAGCGCTGAAGCTTTCTTT
>many|TRBJ2-7|TRBV12-3/TRBV12-4|-
CASSLVGRGEEQYF
TGTGCCAGCAGTTTAGTTGGCAGGGGCGAGGAGCAGTACTTC
>few|TRBJ2-7|TRBV28|-
CASSLGGINLYEQYF
TGTGCCAGCAGTTTGGGGGGCATCAACCTCTACGAGCAGTACTTC
>-|TRBJ1-1|TRBV7-9|-
CASSLAFRNTEAFF
TGTGCCAGCAGCTTAGCATTCAGGAACACTGAAGCTTTCTTT
>-|TRBJ1-2|TRBV10-3|-
CAISAGAGYDYTF
TGTGCCATCAGTGCGGGGGCTGGGTATGACTACACCTTC
>many|TRBJ2-7|TRBV5-1|-
CASSPNLGRGSYEQYF
TGCGCCAGCAGCCCTAACTTAGGACGGGGCTCCTACGAGCAGTACTTC
>many|TRBJ2-2|TRBV27|TRBD2
CASREREWGNLFF
TGTGCCTCTAGGGAGCGGGAGTGGGGAAACCTGTTTTTT